This TCR beta chain originates from a study of shared clonotypes between healthy human individuals. Naive CD8 cells were CD45RO-negative, positively selected for CCR7, excluding terminally differentiated effector memory CD45RA+ cells. CDR3 length: 14 residues. Germline V gene sequence: CDR1 SGHKS, CDR2 YYEKEE (reference sequence). V was trimmed by 0 bases and J by 6 bases, leaving 12 bases between them. Profiling relied on immunoSEQ multiplex PCR, and the TCRdb table lists in-frame clones only, not all of them. Of about 680,000 clones in the sample, roughly 94% were seen once. The chain recombines TRBV5-5 with TRBJ1-1; a possible D gene is TRBD1 (6 bases). Material: naive CD8+ T cells sorted from blood. This receptor was taken from a man in his thirties or forties in good health. The CDR3 DNA reads TGTGCCAGCAGCTTGGCTGGGGGGCTGGCTGAAGCTTTCTTT. It encodes CASSLAGGLAEAFF.